This T cell receptor beta chain was sequenced during a study of vaccination effects on CD4 cells after COVID-19. Whole-study context: Following the second dose by a median of 72 days, the post-vaccine samples were obtained. Study-level points and caveats: The study found marked clonal contraction of infection- and vaccine-induced clones late after vaccination.

The data were produced by immunoSEQ multiplex PCR, yet TCRdb's version contains in-frame clones alone and is incomplete. The table records about 73,000 clones, roughly 73% of them present only once. A note on this clone: Its antigen is undetermined.

Trimming removed 1 base from V and 6 bases from J, with 10 bases in between. The CDR3 covers 14 residues. CDR1 MNHEY and CDR2 SMNVEV come from the germline V gene (reference sequence). Isolation of CD4+ T cells took place after approximately ten days of culture. As their vaccination, participants received two doses of either BNT162b2 or mRNA-1273. Neither prior SARS-CoV-2 infection nor positive nucleocapsid antibodies were present in the vaccine recipients. At days 3 and 7, half of the medium was exchanged for IL-2 medium. The chain recombines TRBV27 with TRBJ2-1; TRBD1 is a possible D gene (6 bases). The material sequenced was CD4+ T cells from PBMCs cultured without peptide, taken after COVID-19 vaccination. The sequence was collected from a human donor who received a COVID-19 vaccine. The CDR3 region has the DNA TGTGCCAGCAGTTTATACAGGGATAGCAATGAGCAGTTCTTC. It encodes CASSLYRDSNEQFF.